A single sample gave rise to the 11 T cell receptor beta chains below, sequenced in a study of shared clonotypes between healthy human individuals (dated by TCRdb to the early 2020s). The library relied on the immunoSEQ multiplex PCR assay. TCRdb holds this immuneACCESS table with in-frame rearrangements only. Some clones are missing; in checked studies, unresolved V genes explain under half, and the rest has no known cause. A total of about 1.1 million clones appear in this sample, about 84% of them only once. The top ten constitute under 0.6% of the sample. The sequencing input was memory CD4+ T cells from PBMCs. The cell subset or site label, read with the paper, signifies: CD45RA-negative fraction. These receptors were taken from a man in his late teens or twenties in good health. Some clones in this sample may be carry-over from other donors' samples.

As for this clone: In the same sample, other DNA sequences code for this CDR3. The chain recombines TRBV2 with TRBJ2-5; D ambiguous. The CDR3 runs to 12 residues. V was pared by 5 bases and J by 5 bases, with 9 bases between. Germline V CDR1 and CDR2: SNHLY, FYNNEI. DNA for the CDR3: TGTGCCAGCAGTCCCACGAGGGAGACCCAGTACTTC. Translated: CASSPTRETQYF.

This chain uses TRBV5-1 with TRBJ2-6; no definite D call. Germline V gene sequence: CDR1 SGHRS, CDR2 YFSETQ. CDR3 length: 17 residues. V shed 1 base and J shed 0 bases, with 11 bases lying between them. CDR3 region: CASSLLHPNSGANVLTF. The DNA of the CDR3 is TGCGCCAGCAGCTTGCTACACCCCAACTCTGGGGCCAACGTCCTGACTTTC.

The gene calls are TRBV15 and TRBJ2-3; D is possibly TRBD2 (6 bases). The CDR3 loop spans 16 amino acids. Germline values: CDR1 LNHNV, CDR2 YYDKDF (reference sequence). V was cut by 1 base and J by 1 base, with 12 bases left in between. DNA of the CDR3: TGTGCCACCAGCAGAGCCCCGGGCGGGGGCACAGATACGCAGTATTTT. Its protein product is CATSRAPGGGTDTQYF.

This rearrangement joins TRBV6-1 to TRBJ1-1; D not resolved. CDR1 is MNHNS, CDR2 SASEGT, per germline. There are 15 residues in the CDR3. V was shortened by 1 base and J by 0 bases, with 9 bases between the two germline ends. The CDR3 nucleotides read TGTGCCAGCAGTGAAGGCGGCAGACTGAACACTGAAGCTTTCTTT. This gives the protein CASSEGGRLNTEAFF.

This rearrangement joins TRBV2 to TRBJ1-4; maybe TRBD1 (5 bases). Trimming shortened V by 6 bases and J by 8 bases, and 13 bases separated the two germline ends. CDR3 length equals 13 residues. Germline CDR1 reads SNHLY; CDR2 reads FYNNEI. The CDR3 sequence: CASSWDQKEKLFF. The CDR3 DNA reads as TGTGCCAGCAGCTGGGACCAGAAGGAAAAACTGTTTTTT.

The rearrangement links TRBV19 to TRBJ2-1; possibly TRBD1 for D (6 bases). V shed 6 bases and J shed 2 bases, with 8 bases lying between them. This CDR3 is 13 amino acids long. Germline V gene data show CDR1 as LNHDA and CDR2 as SQIVND (reference sequence). In DNA form, the CDR3 reads TGTGCCAGTAGCCAGGGGCCCTACAATGAGCAGTTCTTC. It specifies CASSQGPYNEQFF.

The chain carries TRBV6-4 and TRBJ1-2, with D maybe TRBD1 (5 bases). Germline V CDR1 and CDR2: MRHNA, SNTAGT. The CDR3 runs 14 residues. Trimming left V 6 bases short and J 6 bases short, with 17 bases between. CDR3 sequence: CASRRSGGSNGYTF. CDR3 nucleotides: TGTGCCAGCAGGCGGAGTGGGGGATCTAATGGCTACACCTTC.

The gene calls are TRBV7-2 and TRBJ1-1; D call uncertain. Germline CDR1 SGHTA, CDR2 FQGNSA. Trimming removed 1 base from V and 1 base from J, with 7 bases in between. This CDR3 spans 14 amino acids. This chain's CDR3 is CASSLEKTNTEAFF. The CDR3 DNA sequence: TGTGCCAGCAGCTTAGAAAAGACGAACACTGAAGCTTTCTTT. Filled out from reference TRBV7-2 and TRBJ1-1, the complete variable domain reads GAGVSQSPSNKVTEKGKDVELRCDPISGHTALYWYRQSLGQGLEFLIYFQGNSAPDKSGLPSDRFSAERTGGSVSTLTIQRTQQEDSAVYLCASSLEKTNTEAFFGQGTRLTVV.

The rearrangement joins TRBV13 to TRBJ1-1, with D hard to call. Germline V gene sequence: CDR1 PRHDT, CDR2 FYEKMQ (reference sequence). The CDR3 is 11 amino acids. Deletions cut 0 bases from V and 7 bases from J, with 3 bases between. The CDR3 protein is CASSLGGEAFF. The CDR3 region has the DNA TGTGCCAGCAGCTTAGGGGGTGAAGCTTTCTTT.

The J gene is TRBJ2-1, the V gene TRBV11-3; D possibly corresponds to TRBD2 (6 bases). Germline CDR1 is SGHNT and CDR2 is YENEEA. V lost 6 bases and J lost 5, with 17 bases in between. This CDR3 spans 15 amino acids. The CDR3 here is CASSSGGASDNEQFF. The CDR3 DNA is TGTGCCAGCAGTTCTGGCGGGGCTAGTGACAATGAGCAGTTCTTC.

V and J are TRBV4-1 and TRBJ2-5, with D hard to call. The germline V gene encodes CDR1 MGHRA and CDR2 YSYEKL. This CDR3 spans 15 amino acids. Trimming removed 1 base at V and 1 base at J, with 10 bases between. CDR3 DNA sequence: TGCGCCAGCAGCCAAGGGTTCGCGGTCCAAGAGACCCAGTACTTC. Translating it yields CASSQGFAVQETQYF.